The 3 T cell receptor beta chains given below trace back to one sample, sequenced in a study of blood T cell repertoires in COVID-19 (dated by TCRdb to the early 2020s). The library was produced with the immunoSEQ multiplex PCR assay. TCRdb's version of the immuneACCESS table is confined to in-frame rearrangements and falls short of the full clone set. An unresolved V gene accounts for under half of the shortfall where checked; the remainder is of unknown origin. The table for this sample lists 200,000 to 250,000 clones; roughly 80% of them were counted only once. The ten largest make up approximately 5.1% of the sample. Material for sequencing was peripheral blood. The source of these receptors is a woman between 55 and 75 years old who had recovered from COVID-19.

J is TRBJ2-1 and V is TRBV30; maybe TRBD2 (6 bases). V lost 1 base and J lost 9, with 10 bases in between. Germline V gene sequence: CDR1 GTSNPN, CDR2 SVGIG (reference sequence). The CDR3 consists of 12 residues. CDR3 amino acids: CAWSGGGVEQFF. For the CDR3, the DNA is TGTGCCTGGAGTGGAGGAGGGGTTGAGCAGTTCTTC.

J is TRBJ2-5 and V is TRBV21-1; no DNA check was done on the table's D call, TRBD2. TRBV21-1 is labeled a pseudogene. This CDR3 region has 15 residues. Here the CDR3 reads CACFPRGLSQETQYF. CDR3 coding DNA: TGTGCCTGCTTTCCGAGAGGGCTAAGCCAAGAGACCCAGTACTTC.

The chain's CDR3 is CASSPPSSRPLSGEQFF. CDR3 nucleotides: TGTGCCAGCAGCCCCCCTAGCAGCCGCCCATTAAGTGGTGAGCAGTTCTTC. The chain has TRBV7-8 and TRBJ2-1; D possibly corresponds to TRBD2 (5 bases). The V end was cut by 5 bases, the J end by 9 bases, with 26 bases between. Per the germline V gene, CDR1 is SGHVS and CDR2 is FQNEAQ. The CDR3 is made up of 17 amino acids.